Only a few counts were recorded for the clone carrying this T cell receptor (beta chain). Its antigen remains unidentified. Sequenced by immunoSEQ multiplex PCR; TCRdb stores in-frame clones only, minus some. The sample yields more than 85,000 clones, approximately 82% seen once. The data derive from a study of T cell responses to AZD1222 COVID-19 vaccine. J lost 2 bases, V lost 4 bases, and 10 bases had no gene match. The germline V gene encodes CDR1 LGHNA and CDR2 YNFKEQ. CDR3 length: 17 amino acids. Study conclusions and caveats: The reported proportion of spike-specific TCRs targeting unmutated variant regions was nearly half. Most donors were white British, females outnumbered males, and clonal diversity was possibly underestimated. An increase in Spike-specific TCR breadth and depth was observed after two AZD1222 doses.

This sequence originates from an adult in good health. Sample: peripheral blood, taken on day 0 of AZD1222 vaccination. J is TRBJ2-7 and V is TRBV4-2, with TRBD2 matching over 11 bases. The chain's CDR3 is CASSPRAASGRTYEQYF. Written as DNA, the CDR3 is TGTGCCAGCAGCCCCCGTGCGGCTAGCGGGAGGACCTACGAGCAGTACTTC.